This T cell receptor beta chain was identified in a study of identical twins. Study-wide findings and caveats: Partial confounding of zero-insertion analyses by invariant MAIT and iNKT cells was possible.

A single record per CDR3 protein comes from TCRdb applying MiXCR to the 5' RACE reads. The sample comprises 500,000 or so distinct CDR3 sequences, 13% to 15% of which are singletons, and 0.8% to 1% rests with the top ten. In the case of this clonotype: Its antigen is as yet unknown.

The same sample was also used in a study of yellow fever vaccine responses in identical twins.

The TCR was taken from a woman between 18 and 29 years old in good health. Sequencing was done on a sample of CD4+ T cells sorted from blood.

CDR3 in DNA: TGTGCCACCTCACAGGGGACCTCCTACAATGAGCAGTTCTTC. Protein product: CATSQGTSYNEQFF. The rearrangement uses TRBV6-1 and TRBJ2-1, with 7 nucleotides matching TRBD1. With V trimmed by 10 bases and J by 0 bases, 6 bases remained unmatched. The CDR3 consists of 14 residues. Germline CDR1 reads MNHNS; CDR2 reads SASEGT.